The rows below give T cell receptor beta chains drawn from one sample of a study of OX40 agonist ivuxolimab in advanced cancers. Clones were sequenced by immunoSEQ multiplex PCR, and TCRdb holds only the in-frame ones, with some missing. The sample lists some 86,000 clones; under 95% were seen once. Sample: CD4+ or CD8+ T cells sorted from blood, taken in a trial of the OX40 agonist ivuxolimab. These receptors were obtained from an adult with an advanced solid tumor such as melanoma, head and neck, liver or kidney cancer. CDR3s include the opening cysteine and the closing phenylalanine or tryptophan. The order of the fields is V gene, D gene, J gene, CDR3 DNA, CDR3 protein. A D gene is named only where the DNA matches it firmly.

TRBV19,.,TRBJ2-7,TGTGCCAGTAGTGTGGACATCCTATTCTCCTACGAGCAGTACTTC,CASSVDILFSYEQYF
TRBV5-1,.,TRBJ2-7,TGCGCCAGCAGCTTAACAGGGACACCGGCGAACTACGAGCAGTACTTC,CASSLTGTPANYEQYF
TRBV9,TRBD1,TRBJ1-2,TGTGCCAGCAGCGTAGGTAGTACCGGGACAGCCTCTTCCTATGGCTACACCTTC,CASSVGSTGTASSYGYTF
TRBV4-1,.,TRBJ2-3,TGCGCCAGCTCCCGACTAGACCTTTTTAGTACAGATACGCAGTATTTT,CASSRLDLFSTDTQYF
TRBV11-2,TRBD2,TRBJ2-4,TGTGCCAGCACCGAAATCGGACTAGCGGAAGAAAACATTCAGTACTTC,CASTEIGLAEENIQYF
TRBV7-8,TRBD1,TRBJ2-6,TGTGCCAGCAGCTTGCGTCCGGGACAGGGCGCTGGGGCCAACGTCCTGACTTTC,CASSLRPGQGAGANVLTF
TRBV11-3,.,TRBJ2-1,TGTGCCAGCAGCTTAGAGGGGACGAGCTCCTACAATGAGCAGTTCTTC,CASSLEGTSSYNEQFF
TRBV2,.,TRBJ1-1,TGTGCCAGCAGTGAAGAGTTTAACACTGAAGCTTTCTTT,CASSEEFNTEAFF
TRBV13,TRBD2,TRBJ2-7,TGTGCCAGCAGCACAGGACTAGCGATCTACGAGCAGTACTTC,CASSTGLAIYEQYF
TRBV6-5,.,TRBJ2-1,TGTGCCAGCAGTTACGGCTGGCGGGACTCCTACAATGAGCAGTTCTTC,CASSYGWRDSYNEQFF
TRBV29-1,.,TRBJ1-1,TGCAGCGCCGTGGGCGGATCCAACACTGAAGCTTTCTTT,CSAVGGSNTEAFF
TRBV5-1,.,TRBJ1-6,TGCGCCAGCAGCTTCGCGGGAGAACATTCACCCCTCCACTTT,CASSFAGEHSPLHF